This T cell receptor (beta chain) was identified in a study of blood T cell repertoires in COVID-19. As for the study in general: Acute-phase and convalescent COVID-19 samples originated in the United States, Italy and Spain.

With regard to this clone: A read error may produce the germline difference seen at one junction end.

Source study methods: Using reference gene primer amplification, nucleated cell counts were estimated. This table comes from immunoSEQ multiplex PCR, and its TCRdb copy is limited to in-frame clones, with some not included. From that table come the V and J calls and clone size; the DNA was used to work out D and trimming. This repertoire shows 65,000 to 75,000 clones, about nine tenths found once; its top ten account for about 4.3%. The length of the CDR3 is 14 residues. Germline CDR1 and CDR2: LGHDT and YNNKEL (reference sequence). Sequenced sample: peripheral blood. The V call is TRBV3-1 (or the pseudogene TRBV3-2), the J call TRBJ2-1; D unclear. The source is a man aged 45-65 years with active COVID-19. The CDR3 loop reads CASTQTASYNEQFF. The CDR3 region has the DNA TGTGCCAGCACCCAAACAGCCTCCTACAATGAGCAGTTCTTC.